The text below deals with one T cell receptor (beta chain). This CDR3 is 17 amino acids long. CDR1 and CDR2 (germline): SGDLS, YYNGEE. With 4 bases clipped from V and 4 bases from J, the junction kept 13 bases outside the gene matches. The second PCR ran about 6 to 11 cycles with a sample-barcoded 5' primer and J-beta primers. TCRdb reanalysed the 5' RACE reads using MiXCR and keeps one entry per CDR3 protein. The table includes about 800,000 distinct CDR3 sequences, roughly 60% detected once. This record belongs to a study of blood T cells in healthy people across ages. This TCR was recovered from a man aged 25-40 years in good health. Sequenced material: blood. This chain links TRBV9 with TRBJ2-3, with 9 bases that match TRBD2. The CDR3 bases are TGTGCCAGCAGCCCCCCCCATAGCGGGAGTCGAGCAGATACGCAGTATTTT. Its translation is CASSPPHSGSRADTQYF. Using reference TRBV9 and TRBJ2-3 for the parts outside the CDR3, the full variable domain is DSGVTQTPKHLITATGQRVTLRCSPRSGDLSVYWYQQSLDQGLQFLIQYYNGEERAKGNILERFSAQQFPDLHSELNLSSLELGDSALYFCASSPPHSGSRADTQYFGPGTRLTVL.